The rows below give T cell receptor beta chains drawn from one sample of a study of blood T cell repertoires in COVID-19. Some clones are missing from TCRdb's copy, which holds only in-frame ones; the method was immunoSEQ multiplex PCR. The profile shows around 200,000 clones, 75% to 90% of them singletons. The sequenced sample was peripheral blood. Receptors originate from a human donor with active or convalescent COVID-19. The donor label of this sample is uncertain. Both conserved end residues are part of each CDR3. Fields, in order: clone size, V gene, D gene, J gene, CDR3 DNA, CDR3 protein. A D gene is named only where the DNA matches it firmly. The listing skips clone size in some rows; elsewhere it reads once, few, many or a size class.

NA	TRBV19	NA	TRBJ2-7	TGTGCCAGTAGTATACCGGGTACCTACGAGCAGTACTTC	CASSIPGTYEQYF
once	TRBV30	NA	TRBJ1-5	TGTGCCTGGAAAAGACCAGGGCATCAGCCCCAGCATTTT	CAWKRPGHQPQHF
NA	TRBV28	NA	TRBJ2-7	TGTGCCAGCAGTCGGACGGACAAATACGAGCAGTACTTC	CASSRTDKYEQYF
NA	TRBV7-2	TRBD1	TRBJ2-4	TGTGCCAGCAGCCCTCGGACAGGGGGCTTGGCCAAAAACATTCAGTACTTC	CASSPRTGGLAKNIQYF
NA	TRBV30	TRBD1	TRBJ1-2	TGTGCCTGGACCTTTACAGGGGGCGTTGGTGGCTACACCTTC	CAWTFTGGVGGYTF
NA	TRBV27	NA	TRBJ2-4	TGTGCCAGCAGTTTATACCCCCCTTCGGTGGGAGAGGGTGACATTCAGTACTTC	CASSLYPPSVGEGDIQYF
once	TRBV29-1	TRBD1	TRBJ2-7	TGCAGCGCCGGGACAGGGGCACTCTACGAGCAGTACTTC	CSAGTGALYEQYF
NA	TRBV5-6	TRBD1	TRBJ1-6	TGTGCCAGCAGCAAGGGACAGGGGGGGATCTCCTATAATTCACCCCTCCACTTT	CASSKGQGGISYNSPLHF
few	TRBV2	NA	TRBJ1-1	TGTGCCAGCAGTGACCAGGGTACCGCTGAAGCTTTCTTT	CASSDQGTAEAFF
few	TRBV5-1	NA	TRBJ2-5	TGCGCCAGCAGCTTGGGACAGGTTGAGACCCAGTACTTC	CASSLGQVETQYF
NA	TRBV4-2	NA	TRBJ2-5	TGTGCCAGCAGCCAAGAGGGGGGAGAGACCCAGTACTTC	CASSQEGGETQYF
NA	TRBV5-1	NA	TRBJ1-2	TGCGCCAGCAGCGAGGGGGGGAATGGCTACACCTTC	CASSEGGNGYTF
NA	TRBV3-1/TRBV3-2	NA	TRBJ2-5	TGTGCCAGCAGCAAAACGGGGGGCAGACAAGAGACCCAGTACTTC	CASSKTGGRQETQYF
NA	TRBV6-5	NA	TRBJ1-3	TGTGCCAGCAGTTACACACAGGCGACCTCTGGAAACACCATATATTTT	CASSYTQATSGNTIYF
NA	TRBV2	TRBD2	TRBJ2-1	TGTGCCAGCAGTCGTTGGAGCGGGGGGTCGGGGAATGAGCAGTTCTTC	CASSRWSGGSGNEQFF
NA	TRBV4-1	TRBD1	TRBJ2-3	TGCGCCAGCAGCAGACAGGGACCTAGCACAGATACGCAGTATTTT	CASSRQGPSTDTQYF
NA	TRBV9	NA	TRBJ2-7	TGTGCCAGCAGCGTAGATCAGGCCTCCTACGAGCAGTACTTC	CASSVDQASYEQYF
NA	TRBV7-2	NA	TRBJ2-7	TGTGCCAGCAGCCGGAGGGCGGCCAACGAGCAGTACTTC	CASSRRAANEQYF
NA	TRBV30	NA	TRBJ2-7	TGTGCCTGGAGTCGGACTTTCTACGAGCAGTACTTC	CAWSRTFYEQYF
NA	TRBV7-2	NA	TRBJ1-6	TGTGCCAGCAGCTTAAGCAAGGGATTCGGGAGATGGAAACCCCTCCACTTT	CASSLSKGFGRWKPLHF
NA	TRBV6-5	NA	TRBJ1-5	TGTGCCAGCACAGTTAGCAATCAGCCCCAGCATTTT	CASTVSNQPQHF
NA	TRBV12-3/TRBV12-4	NA	TRBJ1-6	TGTGCCAGCAGTGCGCGACAGATTTCACCCCTCCACTTT	CASSARQISPLHF
NA	TRBV9	NA	TRBJ2-2	TGTGCCAGCAGCGTCGAGACAGTGAACACCGGGGAGCTGTTTTTT	CASSVETVNTGELFF
NA	TRBV7-3	NA	TRBJ2-5	TGTGCCAGCAGCAAGGGGTTCCCGTACCAAGAGACCCAGTACTTC	CASSKGFPYQETQYF
NA	TRBV12-5	NA	TRBJ2-1	TGTGCTAGTGGTACCGGGACAAATGAGCAGTTCTTC	CASGTGTNEQFF
once	TRBV12-2	NA	TRBJ2-3	TGTGCAAGTCGCTTAGCGAGCGGGAGGGGCACAGATACGCAGTATTTT	CASRLASGRGTDTQYF
NA	TRBV11-3	NA	TRBJ2-7	TGTGCCAGCAGCTTAGGCGGGACGACGGTGGGGGAGCAGTACTTC	CASSLGGTTVGEQYF
NA	TRBV7-9	TRBD1	TRBJ2-7	TGTGCCAGCAGCCTAGGACAGGGAGGCTACGAGCAGTACTTC	CASSLGQGGYEQYF
NA	TRBV28	NA	TRBJ1-2	TGTGCCAGCAGCACCTCGGGACTCTATGGCTACACCTTC	CASSTSGLYGYTF
NA	TRBV9	NA	TRBJ1-3	TGTGCCAGCAGCCTTAACCCGGGGAGCTCTGGAAACACCATATATTTT	CASSLNPGSSGNTIYF
NA	TRBV3-1/TRBV3-2	NA	TRBJ2-7	TGTGCCAGCAGCCTGGGAAGGAGGAGCTCCTACGAGCAGTACTTC	CASSLGRRSSYEQYF
NA	TRBV2	TRBD1	TRBJ1-1	TGTGCCAGCAGCGACAGGGACTTACGTCCTGAAGCTTTCTTT	CASSDRDLRPEAFF
few	TRBV14	NA	TRBJ2-7	TGTGCCACCAGTCGTCGAGCTAGGGAGCAGTACTTC	CATSRRAREQYF
once	TRBV27	TRBD1	TRBJ1-5	TGTGCCAGCAGTGCGGGGACAGCTGAAAATCAGCCCCAGCATTTT	CASSAGTAENQPQHF
NA	TRBV6-4	TRBD2	TRBJ2-3	TGTGCCAGCAGTGAGGCGGGGGAAAACACAGATACGCAGTATTTT	CASSEAGENTDTQYF
NA	TRBV10-3	TRBD2	TRBJ2-5	TGTGCCATCAGTGAGTCGGGGGGGATGGAGACCCAGTACTTC	CAISESGGMETQYF
NA	TRBV30	NA	TRBJ2-7	TGTGCCTGGAGTACGACTCGCGAGCAGTACTTC	CAWSTTREQYF